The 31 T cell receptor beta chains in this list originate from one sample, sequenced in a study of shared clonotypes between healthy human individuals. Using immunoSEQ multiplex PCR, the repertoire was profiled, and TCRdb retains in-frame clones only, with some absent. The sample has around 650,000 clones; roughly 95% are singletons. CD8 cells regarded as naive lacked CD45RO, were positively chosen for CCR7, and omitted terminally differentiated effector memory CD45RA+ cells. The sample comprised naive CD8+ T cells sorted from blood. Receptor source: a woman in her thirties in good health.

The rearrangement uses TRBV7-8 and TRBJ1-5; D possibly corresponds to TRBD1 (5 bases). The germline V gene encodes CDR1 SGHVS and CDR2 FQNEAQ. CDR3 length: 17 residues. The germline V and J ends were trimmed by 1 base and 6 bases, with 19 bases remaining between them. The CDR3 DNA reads TGTGCCAGCAGCTTAGAAGGGGTCCCTGGCATGGGTCAGCCCCAGCATTTT. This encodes CASSLEGVPGMGQPQHF.

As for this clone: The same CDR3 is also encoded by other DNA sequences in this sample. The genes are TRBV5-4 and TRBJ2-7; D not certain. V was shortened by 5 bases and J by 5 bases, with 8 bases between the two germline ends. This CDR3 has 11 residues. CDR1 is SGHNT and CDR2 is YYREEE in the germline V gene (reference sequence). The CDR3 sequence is CASSSAHEQYF. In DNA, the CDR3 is TGTGCCAGCAGTTCCGCCCACGAGCAGTACTTC.

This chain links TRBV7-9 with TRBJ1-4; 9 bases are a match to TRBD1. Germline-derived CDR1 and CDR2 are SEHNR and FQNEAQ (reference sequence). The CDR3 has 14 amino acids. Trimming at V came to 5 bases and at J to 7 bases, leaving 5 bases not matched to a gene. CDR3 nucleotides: TGTGCCAGCAGCCGAACAGGGGGCGGTGAAAAACTGTTTTTT. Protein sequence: CASSRTGGGEKLFF. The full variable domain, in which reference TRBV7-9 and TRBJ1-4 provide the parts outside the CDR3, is DTGVSQNPRHKITKRGQNVTFRCDPISEHNRLYWYRQTLGQGPEFLTYFQNEAQLEKSRLLSDRFSAERPKGSFSTLEIQRTEQGDSAMYLCASSRTGGGEKLFFGSGTQLSVL.

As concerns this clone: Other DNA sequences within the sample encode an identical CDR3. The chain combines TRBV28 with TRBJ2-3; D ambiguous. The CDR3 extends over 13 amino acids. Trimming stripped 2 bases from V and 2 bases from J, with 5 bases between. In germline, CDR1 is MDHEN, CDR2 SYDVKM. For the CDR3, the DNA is TGTGCCAGCAGTTTAGGGTCCACAGATACGCAGTATTTT. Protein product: CASSLGSTDTQYF.

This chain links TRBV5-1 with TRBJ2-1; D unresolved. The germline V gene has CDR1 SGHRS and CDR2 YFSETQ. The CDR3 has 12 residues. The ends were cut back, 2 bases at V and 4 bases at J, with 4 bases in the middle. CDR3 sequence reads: CASSLKYNEQFF. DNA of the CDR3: TGCGCCAGCAGCTTAAAGTACAATGAGCAGTTCTTC.

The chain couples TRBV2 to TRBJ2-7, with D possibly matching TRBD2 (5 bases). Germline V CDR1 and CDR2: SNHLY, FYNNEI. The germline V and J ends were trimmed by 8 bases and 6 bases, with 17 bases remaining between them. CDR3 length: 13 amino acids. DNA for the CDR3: TGTGCCAGCGAGGGCAGGCTCCGCGCCGAGCAGTACTTC. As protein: CASEGRLRAEQYF.

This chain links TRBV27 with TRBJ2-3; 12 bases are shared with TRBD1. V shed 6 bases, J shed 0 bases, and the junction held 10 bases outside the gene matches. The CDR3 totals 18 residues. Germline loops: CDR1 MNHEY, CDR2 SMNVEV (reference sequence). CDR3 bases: TGTGCCAGCAGCTTCCTCACGGGACAGGGGGCGAGCACAGATACGCAGTATTTT. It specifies CASSFLTGQGASTDTQYF.

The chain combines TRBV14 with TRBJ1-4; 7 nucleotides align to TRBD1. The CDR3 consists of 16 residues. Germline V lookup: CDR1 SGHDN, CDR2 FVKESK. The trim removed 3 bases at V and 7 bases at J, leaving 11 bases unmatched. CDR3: CASSHTRQGSVEKLFF. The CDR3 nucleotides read TGTGCCAGCAGCCATACCCGACAGGGATCCGTTGAAAAACTGTTTTTT. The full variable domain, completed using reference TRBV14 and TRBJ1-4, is EAGVTQFPSHSVIEKGQTVTLRCDPISGHDNLYWYRRVMGKEIKFLLHFVKESKQDESGMPNNRFLAERTGGTYSTLKVQPAELEDSGVYFCASSHTRQGSVEKLFFGSGTQLSVL.

The DNA for the CDR3 is TGTGCCAGCAGTTTATTGGGGGCCTCCCCAACTAATGAAAAACTGTTTTTT. Amino acids: CASSLLGASPTNEKLFF. V usage is TRBV28 and J usage is TRBJ1-4; possibly TRBD1 for D (6 bases). V was clipped by 1 base and J by 0 bases, with 12 bases between them. The CDR3 sequence is 17 residues long. CDR1 is MDHEN, CDR2 SYDVKM, per germline.

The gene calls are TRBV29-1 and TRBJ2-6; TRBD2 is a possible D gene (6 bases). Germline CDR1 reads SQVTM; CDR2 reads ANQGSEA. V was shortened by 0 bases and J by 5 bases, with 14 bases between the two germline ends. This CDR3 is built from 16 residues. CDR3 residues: CSVEDGGFDRANVLTF. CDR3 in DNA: TGCAGCGTTGAAGACGGGGGTTTCGATAGGGCCAACGTCCTGACTTTC.

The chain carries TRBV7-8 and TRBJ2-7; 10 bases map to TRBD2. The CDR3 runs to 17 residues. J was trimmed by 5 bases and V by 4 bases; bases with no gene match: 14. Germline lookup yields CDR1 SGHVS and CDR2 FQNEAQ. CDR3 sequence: CASSSGLGSGRDDEQYF. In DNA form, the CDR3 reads TGTGCCAGCAGCTCCGGCCTGGGGAGCGGGAGGGACGACGAGCAGTACTTC. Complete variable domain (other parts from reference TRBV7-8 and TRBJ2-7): GAGVSQSPRYKVAKRGQDVALRCDPISGHVSLFWYQQALGQGPEFLTYFQNEAQLDKSGLPSDRFFAERPEGSVSTLKIQRTQQEDSAVYLCASSSGLGSGRDDEQYFGPGTRLTVT.

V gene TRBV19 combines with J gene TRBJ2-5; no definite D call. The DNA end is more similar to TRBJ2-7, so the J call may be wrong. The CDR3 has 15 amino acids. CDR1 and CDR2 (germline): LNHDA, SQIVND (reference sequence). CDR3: CASSIGWVASYEQYF. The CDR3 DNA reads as TGTGCCAGTAGTATAGGCTGGGTCGCGTCCTACGAGCAGTACTTC.

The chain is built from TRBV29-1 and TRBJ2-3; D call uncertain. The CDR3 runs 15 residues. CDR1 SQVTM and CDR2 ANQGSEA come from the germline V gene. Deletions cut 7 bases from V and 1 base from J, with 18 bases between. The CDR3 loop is CSGGTDPWGTDTQYF. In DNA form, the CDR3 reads TGCAGCGGAGGAACAGATCCCTGGGGCACAGATACGCAGTATTTT.

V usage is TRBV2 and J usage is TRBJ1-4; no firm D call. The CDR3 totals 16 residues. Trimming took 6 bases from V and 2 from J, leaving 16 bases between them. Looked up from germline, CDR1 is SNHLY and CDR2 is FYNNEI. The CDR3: CASRETVGLTNEKLFF. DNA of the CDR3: TGTGCCAGCAGGGAAACCGTAGGGCTGACTAATGAAAAACTGTTTTTT.

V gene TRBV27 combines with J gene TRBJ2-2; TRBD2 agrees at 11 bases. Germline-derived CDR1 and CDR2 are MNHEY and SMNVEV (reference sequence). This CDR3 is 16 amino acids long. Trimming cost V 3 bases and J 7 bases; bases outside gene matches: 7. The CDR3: CASSLVAGGPIGELFF. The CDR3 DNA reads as TGTGCCAGCAGTTTGGTAGCGGGAGGGCCGATCGGGGAGCTGTTTTTT.

The CDR3 coding sequence is TGTGCCAGCAGACGAAGGGAGTTCTCCTACAATGAGCAGTTCTTC. This sequence encodes CASRRREFSYNEQFF. The V call is TRBV6-5, the J call TRBJ2-1, with D perhaps TRBD2 (5 bases). Per germline, CDR1 MNHEY and CDR2 SVGAGI. The V end lost 6 bases, the J end lost 0 bases, and 12 bases lay between the germline ends. This CDR3 comprises 15 residues.

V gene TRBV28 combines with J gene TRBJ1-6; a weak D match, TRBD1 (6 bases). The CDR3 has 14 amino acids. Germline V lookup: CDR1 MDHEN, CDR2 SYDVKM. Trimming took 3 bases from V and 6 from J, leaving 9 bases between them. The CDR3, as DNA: TGTGCCAGCAGTTTTCGGGACACTAATTCACCCCTCCACTTT. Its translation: CASSFRDTNSPLHF.

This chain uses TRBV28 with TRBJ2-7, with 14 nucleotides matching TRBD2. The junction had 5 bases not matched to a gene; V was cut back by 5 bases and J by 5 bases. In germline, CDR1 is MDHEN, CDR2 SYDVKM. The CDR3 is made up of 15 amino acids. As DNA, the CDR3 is TGTGCCAGCAGTCCGGGACTAGCGGGAGCTGACGAGCAGTACTTC. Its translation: CASSPGLAGADEQYF.

The CDR3 spells CASSLEQGTEKLFF. The DNA for the CDR3 is TGTGCCAGCAGTTTGGAGCAGGGGACTGAAAAACTGTTTTTT. The rearrangement links TRBV6-5 to TRBJ1-4, with D maybe TRBD1 (6 bases). The germline V and J ends were trimmed by 4 bases and 7 bases, with 13 bases remaining between them. The germline gives CDR1 MNHEY, CDR2 SVGAGI. The CDR3 is 14 amino acids.

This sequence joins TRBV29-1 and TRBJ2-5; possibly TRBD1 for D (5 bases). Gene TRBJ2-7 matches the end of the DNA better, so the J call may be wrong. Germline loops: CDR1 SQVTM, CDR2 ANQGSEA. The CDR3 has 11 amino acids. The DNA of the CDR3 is TGCAGCGTTGAAAGGGGCAACGAGCAGTACTTC. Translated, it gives CSVERGNEQYF.

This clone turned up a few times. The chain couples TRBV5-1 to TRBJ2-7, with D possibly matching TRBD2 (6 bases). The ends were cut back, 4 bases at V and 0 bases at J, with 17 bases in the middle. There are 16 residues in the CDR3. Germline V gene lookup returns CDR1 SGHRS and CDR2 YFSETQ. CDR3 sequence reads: CASSLTEGRSSYEQYF. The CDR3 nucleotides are TGCGCCAGCAGCCTAACTGAGGGGAGGAGCTCCTACGAGCAGTACTTC. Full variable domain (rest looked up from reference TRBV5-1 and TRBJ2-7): KAGVTQTPRYLIKTRGQQVTLSCSPISGHRSVSWYQQTPGQGLQFLFEYFSETQRNKGNFPGRFSGRQFSNSRSEMNVSTLELGDSALYLCASSLTEGRSSYEQYFGPGTRLTVT.

CDR3 region: CASSPHRGEGYGYTF. The CDR3 DNA sequence: TGCGCCAGCAGCCCGCACAGGGGGGAAGGCTATGGCTACACCTTC. The rearrangement uses TRBV4-1 and TRBJ1-2; TRBD1 matches 8 bases. This CDR3 is 15 amino acids long. Germline lookup yields CDR1 MGHRA and CDR2 YSYEKL. V trimming: 4 bases; J trimming: 4 bases; junction bases outside the gene matches: 8.

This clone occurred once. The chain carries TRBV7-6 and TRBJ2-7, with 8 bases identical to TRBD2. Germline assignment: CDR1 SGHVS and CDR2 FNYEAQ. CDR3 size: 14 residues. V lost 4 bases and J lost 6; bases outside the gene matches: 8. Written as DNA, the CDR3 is TGTGCCAGCAGCTCTGGGACTAGTTTGAGCGAGCAGTACTTC. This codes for CASSSGTSLSEQYF.

CDR3 nucleotides: TGTGCCAGCAGCTCCGACGGCCCTCGGACACCCTACGAGCAGTACTTC. It is translated as CASSSDGPRTPYEQYF. V gene TRBV5-8 combines with J gene TRBJ2-7, with D tentatively TRBD1 (5 bases). In germline, CDR1 is SGHTS, CDR2 YDEGEE. The CDR3 covers 16 residues. Trimming cost V 3 bases and J 2 bases, with 18 bases left between them. The full variable domain, completed using reference TRBV5-8 and TRBJ2-7, is EAGVTQSPTHLIKTRGQQATLRCSPISGHTSVYWYQQALGLGLQFLLWYDEGEERNRGNFPPRFSGRQFPNYSSELNVNALELEDSALYLCASSSDGPRTPYEQYFGPGTRLTVT.

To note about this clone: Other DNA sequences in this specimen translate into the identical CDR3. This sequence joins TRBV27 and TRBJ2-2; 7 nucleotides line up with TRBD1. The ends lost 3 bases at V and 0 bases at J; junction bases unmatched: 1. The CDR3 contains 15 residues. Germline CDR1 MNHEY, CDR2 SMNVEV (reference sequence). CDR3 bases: TGTGCCAGCAGTTTCGGGACAGCGAACACCGGGGAGCTGTTTTTT. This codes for CASSFGTANTGELFF.

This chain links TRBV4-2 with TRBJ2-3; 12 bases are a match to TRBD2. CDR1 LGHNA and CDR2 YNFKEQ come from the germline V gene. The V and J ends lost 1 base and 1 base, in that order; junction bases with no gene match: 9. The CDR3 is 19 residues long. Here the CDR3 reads CASSQASGTSGWGTDTQYF. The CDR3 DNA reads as TGTGCCAGCAGCCAAGCTTCCGGGACTAGCGGGTGGGGCACAGATACGCAGTATTTT.

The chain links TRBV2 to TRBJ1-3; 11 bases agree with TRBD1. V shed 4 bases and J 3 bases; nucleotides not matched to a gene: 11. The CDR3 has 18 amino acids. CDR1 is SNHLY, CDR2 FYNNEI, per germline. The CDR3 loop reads CASSVVGQGESVGNTIYF. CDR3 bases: TGTGCCAGCAGTGTGGTGGGACAGGGGGAATCCGTTGGAAACACCATATATTTT.

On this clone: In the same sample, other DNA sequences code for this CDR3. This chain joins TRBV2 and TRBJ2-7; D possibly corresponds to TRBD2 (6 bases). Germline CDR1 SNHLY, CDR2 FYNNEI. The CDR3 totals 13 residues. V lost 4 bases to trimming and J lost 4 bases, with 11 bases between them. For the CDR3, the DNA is TGTGCCAGCAGTGCCGGGACTTCGTACGAGCAGTACTTC. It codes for CASSAGTSYEQYF.

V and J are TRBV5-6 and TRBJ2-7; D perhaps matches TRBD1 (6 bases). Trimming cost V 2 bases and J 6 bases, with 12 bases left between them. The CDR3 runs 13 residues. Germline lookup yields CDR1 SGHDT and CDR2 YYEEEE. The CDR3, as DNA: TGTGCCAGCAGCTTTTTGGGGGCTGGCGAGCAGTACTTC. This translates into CASSFLGAGEQYF.

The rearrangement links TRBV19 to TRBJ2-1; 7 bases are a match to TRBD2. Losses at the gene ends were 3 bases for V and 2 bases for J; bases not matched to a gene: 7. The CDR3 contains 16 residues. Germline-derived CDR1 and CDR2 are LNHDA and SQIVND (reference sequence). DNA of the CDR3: TGTGCCAGTAGTATGGGGTGGCTAGCGGCCTACAATGAGCAGTTCTTC. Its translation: CASSMGWLAAYNEQFF.

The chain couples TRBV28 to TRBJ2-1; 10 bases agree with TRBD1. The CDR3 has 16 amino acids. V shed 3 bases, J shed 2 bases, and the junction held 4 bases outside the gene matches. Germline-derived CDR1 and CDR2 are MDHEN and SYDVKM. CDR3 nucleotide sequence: TGTGCCAGCAGTTTGACAGGGGGCGCAACCTACAATGAGCAGTTCTTC. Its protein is CASSLTGGATYNEQFF.